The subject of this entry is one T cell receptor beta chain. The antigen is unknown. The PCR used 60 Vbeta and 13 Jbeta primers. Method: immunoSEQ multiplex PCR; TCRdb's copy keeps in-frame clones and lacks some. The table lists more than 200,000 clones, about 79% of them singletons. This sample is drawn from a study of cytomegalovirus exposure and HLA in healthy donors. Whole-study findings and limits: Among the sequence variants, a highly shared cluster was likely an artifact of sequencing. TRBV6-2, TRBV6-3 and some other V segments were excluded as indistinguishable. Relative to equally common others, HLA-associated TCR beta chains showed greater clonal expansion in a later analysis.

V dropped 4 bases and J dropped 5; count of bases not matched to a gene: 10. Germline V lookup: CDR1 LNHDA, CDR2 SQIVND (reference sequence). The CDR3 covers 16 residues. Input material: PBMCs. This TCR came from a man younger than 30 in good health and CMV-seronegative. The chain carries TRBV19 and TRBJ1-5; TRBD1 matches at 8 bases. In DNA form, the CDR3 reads TGTGCCAGTAGTAAAGGACAGGGCTCGACCTATCAGCCCCAGCATTTT. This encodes CASSKGQGSTYQPQHF.